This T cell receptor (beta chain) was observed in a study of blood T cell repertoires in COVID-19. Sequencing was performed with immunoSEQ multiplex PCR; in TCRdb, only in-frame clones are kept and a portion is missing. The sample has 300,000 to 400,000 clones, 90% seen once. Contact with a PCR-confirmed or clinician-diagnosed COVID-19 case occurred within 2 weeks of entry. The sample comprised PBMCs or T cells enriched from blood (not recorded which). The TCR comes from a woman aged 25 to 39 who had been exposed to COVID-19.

CDR3 DNA sequence: TGCGCCAGCAGCCAAGCCGGTAGCACCGGGGAGCTGTTTTTT. Translated, it gives CASSQAGSTGELFF. The chain uses TRBV4-3 and TRBJ2-2; unclear D gene. In germline, CDR1 is LGHNA, CDR2 YSLEER. V shed 1 base and J shed 4 bases, with 7 bases lying between them. The CDR3 loop spans 14 amino acids.